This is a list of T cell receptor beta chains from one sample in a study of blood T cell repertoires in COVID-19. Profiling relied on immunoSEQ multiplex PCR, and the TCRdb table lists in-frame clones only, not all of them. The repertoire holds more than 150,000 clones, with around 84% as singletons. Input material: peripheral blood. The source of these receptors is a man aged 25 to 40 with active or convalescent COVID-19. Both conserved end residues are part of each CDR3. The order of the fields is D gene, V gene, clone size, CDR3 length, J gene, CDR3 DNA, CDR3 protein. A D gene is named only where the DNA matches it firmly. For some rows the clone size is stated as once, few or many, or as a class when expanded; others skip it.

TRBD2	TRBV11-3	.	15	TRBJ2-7	TGTGCCAGCAGCTTTAGGGGATGGAGCGGGGACGAGCAGTACTTC	CASSFRGWSGDEQYF
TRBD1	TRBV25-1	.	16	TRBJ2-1	TGTGCCAGCAGCCCTTGGGACAGGGAAAACTACAATGAGCAGTTCTTC	CASSPWDRENYNEQFF
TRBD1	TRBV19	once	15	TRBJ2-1	TGTGCCAGTGGACCGGGACAGGGGAAACACAATGAGCAGTTCTTC	CASGPGQGKHNEQFF
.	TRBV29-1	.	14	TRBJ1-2	TGCAGCGTTGTCAGTCCAGAGGATCGCGATGGCTACACCTTC	CSVVSPEDRDGYTF
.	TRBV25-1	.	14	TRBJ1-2	TGTGCCAGCAGTGACCTTCAGGGTTGGGGAGGCTACACCTTC	CASSDLQGWGGYTF
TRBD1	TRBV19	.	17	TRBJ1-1	TGTGCCAGTATAAGCACAGGGGGCGCCGATATGAACACTGAAGCTTTCTTT	CASISTGGADMNTEAFF
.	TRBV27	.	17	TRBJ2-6	TGTGCCAGCAGTTCCGGGTTACTCTCCTCTGGGGCCAACGTCCTGACTTTC	CASSSGLLSSGANVLTF
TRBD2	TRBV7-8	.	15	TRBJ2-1	TGTGCCAGCAGCTTAGGGCGGGGGGCCTACAATGAGCAGTTCTTC	CASSLGRGAYNEQFF
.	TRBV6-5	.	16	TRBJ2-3	TGTGCCAGCAGTTACTCGATTAACTTCCTCACAGATACGCAGTATTTT	CASSYSINFLTDTQYF
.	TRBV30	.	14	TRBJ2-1	TGTGCCTCCGGAGGGGCAAGCTCCTACAATGAGCAGTTCTTC	CASGGASSYNEQFF
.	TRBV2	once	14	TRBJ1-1	TGTGCCAGCAGTGCCCTCGAGGGGAACACTGAAGCTTTCTTT	CASSALEGNTEAFF
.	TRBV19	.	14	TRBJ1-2	TGTGCCAGTAGATCCCCCCAGGGGCTCCACGGCTACACCTTC	CASRSPQGLHGYTF
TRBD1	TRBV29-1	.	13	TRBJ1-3	TGCAGCATCAGGACAGGCCCTGGAAACACCATATATTTT	CSIRTGPGNTIYF
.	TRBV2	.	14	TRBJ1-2	TGTGCCAGCAGGGATCGAACAGGTGTCTATGGCTACACCTTC	CASRDRTGVYGYTF
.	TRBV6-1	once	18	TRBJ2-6	TGTGCCAGCAGTGAAGCGTTAATAGTGCGGGCTGGGGCCAACGTCCTGACTTTC	CASSEALIVRAGANVLTF
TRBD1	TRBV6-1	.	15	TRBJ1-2	TGTGCCAGCAGTGAATCGCGGACAGGGTCCTATGGCTACACCTTC	CASSESRTGSYGYTF
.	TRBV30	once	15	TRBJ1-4	TGTGCCTGGACCCCCTTGACAGCAACTAATGAAAAACTGTTTTTT	CAWTPLTATNEKLFF
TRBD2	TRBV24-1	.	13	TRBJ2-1	TGTGCCACCAGTCCGGGGGGGCCTGATGAGCAGTTCTTC	CATSPGGPDEQFF
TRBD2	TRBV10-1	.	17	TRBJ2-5	TGCGCCAGCAGTGCCGGGACTAGCGGGGGGGCCGTTGGGACCCAGTACTTC	CASSAGTSGGAVGTQYF
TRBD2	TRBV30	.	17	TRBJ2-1	TGTGCCTGGGGGTCCGCGGGGGAGCGGGAGGGCATCGATGAGCAGTTCTTC	CAWGSAGEREGIDEQFF
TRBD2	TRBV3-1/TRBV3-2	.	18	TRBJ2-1	TGTGCCAGCAGCCATTTAGGTCAGCGGGGGCCCTCCTACAATGAGCAGTTCTTC	CASSHLGQRGPSYNEQFF
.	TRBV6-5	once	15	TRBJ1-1	TGTGCCAGCAAGGGGGGGCGCGTATGGGTTGATGAAGCTTTCTTT	CASKGGRVWVDEAFF
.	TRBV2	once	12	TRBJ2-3	TGTGCCAGCACACGGGGGACAGATACGCAGTATTTT	CASTRGTDTQYF
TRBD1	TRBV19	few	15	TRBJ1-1	TGTGCCAGTAGTGTCACAGGGGCTGCGAACACTGAAGCTTTCTTT	CASSVTGAANTEAFF
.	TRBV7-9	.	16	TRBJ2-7	TGTGCCAGCAGCTTAGCCTCTCCAGGGTTGGTCTACGAGCAGTACTTC	CASSLASPGLVYEQYF
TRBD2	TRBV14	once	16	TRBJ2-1	TGTGCCAGCAGCCAACCCACTAGCGGGAGGGTCAATGAGCAGTTCTTC	CASSQPTSGRVNEQFF
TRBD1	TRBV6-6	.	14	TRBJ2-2	TGTGCCAGCAGTTACGCGACAGGGCCTGGGGAGCTGTTTTTT	CASSYATGPGELFF
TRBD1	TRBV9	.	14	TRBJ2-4	TGTGCCAGCAGCGTAGCTTACAGGGGAGACATTCAGTACTTC	CASSVAYRGDIQYF
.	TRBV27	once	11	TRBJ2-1	TGTGCCAGCAGTTGGGGGGATGAGCAGTTCTTC	CASSWGDEQFF
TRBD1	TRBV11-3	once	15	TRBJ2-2	TGTGCCAGCAGCCCAGACAGGGGCGACACCGGGGAGCTGTTTTTT	CASSPDRGDTGELFF
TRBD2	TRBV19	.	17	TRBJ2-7	TGTGCCAGTAGCCGACTAGCGGGAGCCCCAAGCTCCTACGAGCAGTACTTC	CASSRLAGAPSSYEQYF
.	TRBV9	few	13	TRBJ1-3	TGTGCCAGCAGCTCCAACTCTGGAAACACCATATATTTT	CASSSNSGNTIYF
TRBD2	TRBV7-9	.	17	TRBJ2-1	TGTGCCAGCAGCTTAGCGGGGATTAGCGGGAAGCGCAATGAGCAGTTCTTC	CASSLAGISGKRNEQFF
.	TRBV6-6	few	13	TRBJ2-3	TGTGCCAGCAGTTCCAACCACGGAGATACGCAGTATTTT	CASSSNHGDTQYF
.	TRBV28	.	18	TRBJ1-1	TGTGCCAGTAAGTGGGGCACGGGTTACATCGCAGTGAACACTGAAGCTTTCTTT	CASKWGTGYIAVNTEAFF
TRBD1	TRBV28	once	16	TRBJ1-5	TGTGCCAGCAGCCCCCCGACAGGGGGGGACAATCAGCCCCAGCATTTT	CASSPPTGGDNQPQHF
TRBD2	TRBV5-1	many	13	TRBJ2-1	TGCGCCAGCGCGGGACTAGCGGGAGATGAGCAGTTCTTC	CASAGLAGDEQFF
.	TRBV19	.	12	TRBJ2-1	TGTGCCAGTAGTATAGTTGGGCAGAAGCAGTTCTTC	CASSIVGQKQFF
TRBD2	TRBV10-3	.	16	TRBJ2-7	TGTGCCATCAGTGAGTCACCCCTAGCGGGAGGGGACGAGCAGTACTTC	CAISESPLAGGDEQYF
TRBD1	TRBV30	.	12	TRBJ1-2	TGTGCCTGGTCCCCAGGGGGCAGGGGTATCACCTTC	CAWSPGGRGITF
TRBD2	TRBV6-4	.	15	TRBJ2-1	TGTGCCAGCAGTGAGCGGCTAGCGGGGGGCTATGAGCAGTTCTTC	CASSERLAGGYEQFF
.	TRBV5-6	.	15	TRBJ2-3	TGTGCCAGCAGCTTCCGCGGCGGTAGCACAGATACGCAGTATTTT	CASSFRGGSTDTQYF
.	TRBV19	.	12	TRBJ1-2	TGTGCCACTAGGAGTTGGGGGGATGGCTACACCTTC	CATRSWGDGYTF
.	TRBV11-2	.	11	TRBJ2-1	TGTGCCAGCAGCTTAGGGCCTGAGCAGTTCTTC	CASSLGPEQFF
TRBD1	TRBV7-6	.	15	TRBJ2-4	TGTGCCAGCAGCTTGTCGACAGGGGGTCGCGACATTCAGTACTTC	CASSLSTGGRDIQYF
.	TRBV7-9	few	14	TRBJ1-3	TGTGCCAGCAGCCCCTCGAGCTCTGGAAACACCATATATTTT	CASSPSSSGNTIYF
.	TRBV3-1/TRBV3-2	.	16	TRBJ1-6	TGTGCCAGCAGCCAAGATGGCGACAGATATAATTCACCCCTCCACTTT	CASSQDGDRYNSPLHF
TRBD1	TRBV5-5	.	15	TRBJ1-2	TGTGCCAGCAGCCCCGGGACAGGGGGCGCTTTGGACTACACCTTC	CASSPGTGGALDYTF
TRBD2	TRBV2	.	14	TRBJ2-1	TGTGCCAGCGGAGAGCGGGAGGTATACAATGAGCAGTTCTTC	CASGEREVYNEQFF
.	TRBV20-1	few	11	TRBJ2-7	TGCAGTACTCGGAGGTCCTACGAGCAGTACTTC	CSTRRSYEQYF
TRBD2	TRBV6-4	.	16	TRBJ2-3	TGTGCCAGCAGTGATTCCGTAGCGGGGGGCACAGATACGCAGTATTTT	CASSDSVAGGTDTQYF
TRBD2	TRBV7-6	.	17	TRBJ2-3	TGTGCCAGCAGCTTAGATCTAGCGGGGGGGGCCGGAGATACGCAGTATTTT	CASSLDLAGGAGDTQYF
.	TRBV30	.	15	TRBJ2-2	TGTGCCTGGAGCTCGGGTCCCGCGAACACCGGGGAGCTGTTTTTT	CAWSSGPANTGELFF
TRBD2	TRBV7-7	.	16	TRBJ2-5	TGTGCTAGCAGCTACCGTTGGCGGGGGAGTGGAGAGACCCAGTACTTC	CASSYRWRGSGETQYF
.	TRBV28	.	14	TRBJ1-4	TGTGCCAGCACCCCCCCTGGGGGCTTCAGAAAACTGTTTTTT	CASTPPGGFRKLFF
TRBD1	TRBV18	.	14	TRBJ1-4	TGTGCCAGCTCCCAAGGACAGGGAAGCGAAAAACTGTTTTTT	CASSQGQGSEKLFF
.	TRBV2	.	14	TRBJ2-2	TGTGCCAGCAGTGAACTCCCCGGGGCCGGGGAGCTGTTTTTT	CASSELPGAGELFF
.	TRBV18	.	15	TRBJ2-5	TGTGCCAGCTCACCTCCGGGGGGCTACCAAGAGACCCAGTACTTC	CASSPPGGYQETQYF
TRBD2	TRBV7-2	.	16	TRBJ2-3	TGTGCCAGCAGCAAAGAGTGGCTAGCGGGGCGGGATACGCAGTATTTT	CASSKEWLAGRDTQYF